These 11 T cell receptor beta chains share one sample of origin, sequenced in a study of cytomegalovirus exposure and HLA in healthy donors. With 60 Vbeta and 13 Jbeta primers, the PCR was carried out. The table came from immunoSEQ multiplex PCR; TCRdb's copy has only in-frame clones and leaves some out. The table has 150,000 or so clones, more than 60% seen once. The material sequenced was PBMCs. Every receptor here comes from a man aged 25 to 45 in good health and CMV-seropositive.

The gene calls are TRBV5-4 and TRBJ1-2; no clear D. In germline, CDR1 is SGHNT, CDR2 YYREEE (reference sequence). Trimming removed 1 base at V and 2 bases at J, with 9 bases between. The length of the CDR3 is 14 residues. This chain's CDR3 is CASSLSGGNYGYTF. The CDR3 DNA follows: TGTGCCAGCAGCTTGTCGGGAGGGAACTATGGCTACACCTTC.

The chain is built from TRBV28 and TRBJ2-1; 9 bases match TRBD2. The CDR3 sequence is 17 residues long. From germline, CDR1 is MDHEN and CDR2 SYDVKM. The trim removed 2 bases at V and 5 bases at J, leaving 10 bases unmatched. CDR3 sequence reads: CASSLEWGGRAHNEQFF. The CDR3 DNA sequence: TGTGCCAGCAGTTTAGAGTGGGGCGGGAGGGCCCACAATGAGCAGTTCTTC.

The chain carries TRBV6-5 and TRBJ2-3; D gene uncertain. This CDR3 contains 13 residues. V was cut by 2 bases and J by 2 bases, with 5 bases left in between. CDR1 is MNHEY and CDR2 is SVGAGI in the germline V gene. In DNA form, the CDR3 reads TGTGCCAGCAGTTACACAAACACAGATACGCAGTATTTT. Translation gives CASSYTNTDTQYF.

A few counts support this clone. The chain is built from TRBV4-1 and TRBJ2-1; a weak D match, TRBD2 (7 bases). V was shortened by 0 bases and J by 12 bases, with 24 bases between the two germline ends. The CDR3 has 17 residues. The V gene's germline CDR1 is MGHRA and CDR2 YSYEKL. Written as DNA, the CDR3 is TGCGCCAGCAGCCAAGATAATCAGGCTAGCTGGGGAGGGGGGCAGTTCTTC. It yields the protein CASSQDNQASWGGGQFF.

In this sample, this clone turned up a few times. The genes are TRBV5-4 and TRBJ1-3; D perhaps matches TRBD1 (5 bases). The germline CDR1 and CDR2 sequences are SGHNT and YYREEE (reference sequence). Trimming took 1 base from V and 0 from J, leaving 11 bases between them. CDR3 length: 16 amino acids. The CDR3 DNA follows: TGTGCCAGCAGCTTGTCCAACAGGTTCTCTGGAAACACCATATATTTT. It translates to CASSLSNRFSGNTIYF.

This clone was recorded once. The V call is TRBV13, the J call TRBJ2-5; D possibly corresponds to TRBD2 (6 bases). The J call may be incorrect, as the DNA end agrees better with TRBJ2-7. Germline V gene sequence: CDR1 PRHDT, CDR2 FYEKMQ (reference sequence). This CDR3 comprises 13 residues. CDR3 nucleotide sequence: TGTGCCAGCGGACGGGAGTCGCTTTACGAGCAGTACTTC. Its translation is CASGRESLYEQYF.

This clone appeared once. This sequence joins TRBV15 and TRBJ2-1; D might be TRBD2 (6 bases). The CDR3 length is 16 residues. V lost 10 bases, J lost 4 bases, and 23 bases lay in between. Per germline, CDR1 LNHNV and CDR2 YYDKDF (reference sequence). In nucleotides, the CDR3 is TGTGCCAACTTATTCCGGGAGTCGGAGCCTTACAATGAGCAGTTCTTC. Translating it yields CANLFRESEPYNEQFF.

The CDR3 region is CASSLDTGAQETQYF. CDR3 nucleotide sequence: TGCGCCAGCAGCTTGGATACAGGGGCCCAAGAGACCCAGTACTTC. This chain links TRBV5-1 with TRBJ2-5, with TRBD1 identical over 7 bases. The V gene's germline CDR1 is SGHRS and CDR2 YFSETQ. This CDR3 is 15 amino acids long. J lost 1 base, V lost 0 bases, and 3 bases had no gene match.

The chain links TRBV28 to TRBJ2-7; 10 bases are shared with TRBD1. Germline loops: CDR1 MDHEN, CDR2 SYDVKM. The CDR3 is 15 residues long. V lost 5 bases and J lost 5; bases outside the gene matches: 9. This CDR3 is CASSPAGQGVHEQYF. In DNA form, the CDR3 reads TGTGCCAGCAGTCCTGCCGGACAGGGGGTACACGAGCAGTACTTC.

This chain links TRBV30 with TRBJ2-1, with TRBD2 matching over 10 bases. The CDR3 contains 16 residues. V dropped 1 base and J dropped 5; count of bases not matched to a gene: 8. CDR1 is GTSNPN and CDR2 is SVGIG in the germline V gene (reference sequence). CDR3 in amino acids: CAWSGLAGAPDNEQFF. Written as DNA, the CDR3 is TGTGCCTGGAGTGGGCTAGCGGGAGCCCCTGACAATGAGCAGTTCTTC.

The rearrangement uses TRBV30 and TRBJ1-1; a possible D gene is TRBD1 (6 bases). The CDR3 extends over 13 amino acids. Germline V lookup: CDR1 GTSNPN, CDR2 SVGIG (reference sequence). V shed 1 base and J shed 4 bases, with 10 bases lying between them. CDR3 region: CAWSGKGVTEAFF. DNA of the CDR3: TGTGCCTGGAGTGGAAAGGGGGTCACTGAAGCTTTCTTT.